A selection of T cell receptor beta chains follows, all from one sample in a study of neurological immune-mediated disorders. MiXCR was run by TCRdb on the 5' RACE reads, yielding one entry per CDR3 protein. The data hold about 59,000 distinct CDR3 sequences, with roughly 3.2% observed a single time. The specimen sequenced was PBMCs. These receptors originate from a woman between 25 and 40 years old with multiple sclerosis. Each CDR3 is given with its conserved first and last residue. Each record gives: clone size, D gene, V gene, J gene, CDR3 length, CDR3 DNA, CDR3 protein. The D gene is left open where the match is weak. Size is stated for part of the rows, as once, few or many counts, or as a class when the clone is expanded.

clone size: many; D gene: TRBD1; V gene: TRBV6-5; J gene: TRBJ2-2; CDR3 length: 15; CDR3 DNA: TGTGCCAGCAGTAAACAGGGGGTCGTCACCGGGGAGCTGTTTTTT; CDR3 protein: CASSKQGVVTGELFF
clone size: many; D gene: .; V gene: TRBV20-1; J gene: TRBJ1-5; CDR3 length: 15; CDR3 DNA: TGCAGTGCTAGAGATGGACAGTCCCTTCGTCAGCCCCAGCATTTT; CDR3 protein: CSARDGQSLRQPQHF
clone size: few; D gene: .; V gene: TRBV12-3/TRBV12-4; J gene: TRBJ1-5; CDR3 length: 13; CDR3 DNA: TGTGCCAGCAGCCCCTCGGACGGTCAGCCCCAGAATTTT; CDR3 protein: CASSPSDGQPQNF
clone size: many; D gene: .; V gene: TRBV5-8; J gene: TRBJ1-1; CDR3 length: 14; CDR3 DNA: TGTGCCAGCAGCTATAAGACAGGGAACACTGAAGCTTTCTTT; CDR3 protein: CASSYKTGNTEAFF
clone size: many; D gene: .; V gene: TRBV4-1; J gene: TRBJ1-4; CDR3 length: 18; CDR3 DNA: TGCGCCAGCAGCCAAGTTGGTCCCTTTGGTACAGCAGGCGAAAAACTGTTTTTT; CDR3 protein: CASSQVGPFGTAGEKLFF
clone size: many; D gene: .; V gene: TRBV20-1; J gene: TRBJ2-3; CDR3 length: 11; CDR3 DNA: TGCAGTGCTTTAAGCACAGATACGCAGTATTTT; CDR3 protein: CSALSTDTQYF
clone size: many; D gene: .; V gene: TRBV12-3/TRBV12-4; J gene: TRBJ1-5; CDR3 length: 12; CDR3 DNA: TGTGCCAGCAGGGAGGGGAATCAGCCCCAGAATTTT; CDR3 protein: CASREGNQPQNF
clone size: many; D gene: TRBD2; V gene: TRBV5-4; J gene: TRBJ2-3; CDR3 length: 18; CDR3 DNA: TGTGCCAGCAGCTTGGAGCCTAGCGGGGTTCCTCCAGGGGATACGCAGTATTTT; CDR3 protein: CASSLEPSGVPPGDTQYF
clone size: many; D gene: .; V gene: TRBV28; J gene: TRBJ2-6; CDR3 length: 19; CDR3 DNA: TGTGCCAGCAGGCAGCCCCTAGGGGACCCGCGGTCTGGGGCCAACGTCCTGACTTTC; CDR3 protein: CASRQPLGDPRSGANVLTF
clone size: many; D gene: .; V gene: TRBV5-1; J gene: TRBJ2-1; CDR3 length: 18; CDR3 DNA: TGCGCCAGCAGCTTGCTCGGGTTGGAGGCGGGGCGCTACAATGAGCAGTTCTTC; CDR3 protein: CASSLLGLEAGRYNEQFF
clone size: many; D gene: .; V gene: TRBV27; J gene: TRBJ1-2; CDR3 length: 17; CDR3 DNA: TGTGCCAGCAGTCCATATTCCGGGGGATATGAAAACTATGGCTACACCTTC; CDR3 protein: CASSPYSGGYENYGYTF
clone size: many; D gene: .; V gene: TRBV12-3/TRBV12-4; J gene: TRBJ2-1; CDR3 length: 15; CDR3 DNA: TGTGCCAGCAGTTCCAGGGGGGCGGCCTACAATGAGCAGTTCTTC; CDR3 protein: CASSSRGAAYNEQFF
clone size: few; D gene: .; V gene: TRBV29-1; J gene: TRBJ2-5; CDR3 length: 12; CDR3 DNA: TGCAGCGTTGCCCCAGGGGCAGAGACCCAGTACTTC; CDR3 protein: CSVAPGAETQYF
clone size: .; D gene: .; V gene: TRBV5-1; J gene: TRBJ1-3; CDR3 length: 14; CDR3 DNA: TGCGCCAGCAGCCCCGGGGCCGCTGGAAAAACCATTTATTTT; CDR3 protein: CASSPGAAGKTIYF
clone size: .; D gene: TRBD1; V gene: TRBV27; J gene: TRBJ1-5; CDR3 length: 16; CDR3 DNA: TGTGCCAGCAACCCCGGGAACAGGGGAGGCAATCAGCCCCAGCATTTT; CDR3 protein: CASNPGNRGGNQPQHF
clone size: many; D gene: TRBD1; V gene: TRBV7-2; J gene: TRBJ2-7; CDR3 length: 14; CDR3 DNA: TGTGCCAGCGCTGACAGGGGAGTTTCCTACGAGCAGTACTTC; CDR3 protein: CASADRGVSYEQYF
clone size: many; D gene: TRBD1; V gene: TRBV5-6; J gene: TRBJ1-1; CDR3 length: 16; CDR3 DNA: TGTGCCAGCAGCCAGGTTAGGGGGCTTCTTGCCACTGAAGCTTTCTTT; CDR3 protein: CASSQVRGLLATEAFF
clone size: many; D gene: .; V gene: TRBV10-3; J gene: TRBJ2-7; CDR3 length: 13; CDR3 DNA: TGTGCCATCAAAGAGGGAGAGCGCTACGAGCAGTACTTC; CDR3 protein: CAIKEGERYEQYF
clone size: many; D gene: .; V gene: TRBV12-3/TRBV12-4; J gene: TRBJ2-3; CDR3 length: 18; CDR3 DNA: TGTGCCAGCAGTTCTCAAAGGGGGGGCCGGCTAAGCACAGATACGCAGTATTTT; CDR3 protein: CASSSQRGGRLSTDTQYF
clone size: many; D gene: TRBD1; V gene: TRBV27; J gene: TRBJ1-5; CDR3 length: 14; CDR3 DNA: TGTGCCAGCAGTGAGGGACAGGGGTTTCAGCCCCAGCATTTT; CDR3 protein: CASSEGQGFQPQHF
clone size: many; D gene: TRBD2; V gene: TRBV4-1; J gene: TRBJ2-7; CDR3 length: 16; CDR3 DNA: TGCGCCAGCAGCCAAGATGGGCGGGGGGGCCCCTACGAGCAGTACTTC; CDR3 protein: CASSQDGRGGPYEQYF
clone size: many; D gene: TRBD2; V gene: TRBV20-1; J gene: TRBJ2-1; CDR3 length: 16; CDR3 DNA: TGCAGTGCTAGATCCGCTAGCGGGTACTCCTACAATGAGCAGTTCTTC; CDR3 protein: CSARSASGYSYNEQFF
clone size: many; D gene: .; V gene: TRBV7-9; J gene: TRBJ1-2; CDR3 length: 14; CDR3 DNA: TGTGCCAGCGCGGGGCAGGGGATTGCCTATGGCTACACCTTC; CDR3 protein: CASAGQGIAYGYTF
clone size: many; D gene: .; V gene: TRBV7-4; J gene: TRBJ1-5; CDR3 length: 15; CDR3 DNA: TGTGCCAGCAGCTTCGGGTCAACCTCTGGTCAGCCCCAGCATTTT; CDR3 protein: CASSFGSTSGQPQHF
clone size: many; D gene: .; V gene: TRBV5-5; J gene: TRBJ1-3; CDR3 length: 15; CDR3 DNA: TGTGCCAGCAGCTTGGTGGCAGGCTCGGGAAACACCATATATTTT; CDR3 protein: CASSLVAGSGNTIYF
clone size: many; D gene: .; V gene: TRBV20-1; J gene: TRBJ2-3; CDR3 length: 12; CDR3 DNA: TGCAGTGCTAGTTGGGATAGTGGTACGCAGTATTTT; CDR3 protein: CSASWDSGTQYF
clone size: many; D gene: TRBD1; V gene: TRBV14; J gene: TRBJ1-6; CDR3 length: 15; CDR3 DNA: TGTGCCAGCAGCCAAGGACAGGGATGGAGTTCACCCCTCCACTTT; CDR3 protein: CASSQGQGWSSPLHF
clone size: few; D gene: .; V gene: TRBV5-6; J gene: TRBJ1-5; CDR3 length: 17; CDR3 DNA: TGTGCCAGCAGCTGGAGGGGGGGCAGATTGGGAAATCAGCCCCAGAATTTT; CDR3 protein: CASSWRGGRLGNQPQNF
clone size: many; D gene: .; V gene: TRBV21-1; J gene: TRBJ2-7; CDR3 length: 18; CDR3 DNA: TGTGCCAGCAGCAAAGGACTAGCGGGACCCCTCGGCTCCTACGAGCAGTACTTC; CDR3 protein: CASSKGLAGPLGSYEQYF
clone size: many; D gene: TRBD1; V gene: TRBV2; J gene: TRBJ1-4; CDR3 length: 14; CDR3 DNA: TGTGCCAGCATCAGGGGACAGTTAAATGAAAAACTGTTTTTT; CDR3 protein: CASIRGQLNEKLFF
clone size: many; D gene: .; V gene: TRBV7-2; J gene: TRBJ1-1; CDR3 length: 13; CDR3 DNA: TGTGCCAGCAATTCCTACCCGAACACTGAAGCTTTCTTT; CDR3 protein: CASNSYPNTEAFF
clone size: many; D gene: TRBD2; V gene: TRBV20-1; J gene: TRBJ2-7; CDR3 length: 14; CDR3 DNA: TGCAGTGCTAACGGACTAGCGGGAGTCGCCGAGCAGTACTTC; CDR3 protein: CSANGLAGVAEQYF
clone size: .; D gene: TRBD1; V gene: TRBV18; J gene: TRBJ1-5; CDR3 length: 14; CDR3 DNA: TGTGCCAGCTCACCCGGACAGGGGGCTCAGCCCCAGCATTTT; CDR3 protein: CASSPGQGAQPQHF
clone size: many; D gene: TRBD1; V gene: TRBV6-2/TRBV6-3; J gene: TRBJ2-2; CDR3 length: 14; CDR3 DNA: TGTGCCAGTGACAGGGGGCAGAACACCGGGGAGCTGTTTTTT; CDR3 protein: CASDRGQNTGELFF
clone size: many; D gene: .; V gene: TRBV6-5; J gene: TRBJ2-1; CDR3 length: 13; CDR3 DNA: TGTGCCAGCGGAACGATGGGTTACAATGAGCAGTTCTTC; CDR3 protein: CASGTMGYNEQFF
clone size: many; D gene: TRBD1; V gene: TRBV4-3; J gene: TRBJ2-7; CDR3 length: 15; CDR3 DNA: TGCGCCAGCAGCCAATGGGGGACAGGGCTCTACGAGCAGTACTTC; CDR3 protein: CASSQWGTGLYEQYF
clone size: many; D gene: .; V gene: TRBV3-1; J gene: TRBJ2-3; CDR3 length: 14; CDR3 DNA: TGTGCCAGCAGCCAAGTTCAGGCGGCATATACGCAGTATTTT; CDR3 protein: CASSQVQAAYTQYF
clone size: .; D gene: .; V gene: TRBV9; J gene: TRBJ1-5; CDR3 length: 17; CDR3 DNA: TGTGCCAGCAGAACCCCTGAGGACAGAGTTAGCAATCAGCCCCAGAATTTT; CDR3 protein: CASRTPEDRVSNQPQNF